These 5 T cell receptor beta chains were all obtained from the same sample, sequenced in a study of OX40 agonist ivuxolimab in advanced cancers. Repertoires were generated with immunoSEQ multiplex PCR, while TCRdb's copy carries only in-frame clones and drops some. Altogether approximately 57,000 clones are present, approximately 88% being singletons, with the ten largest covering under 3.5%. The sequences come from CD4+ or CD8+ T cells sorted from blood, collected in a trial of the OX40 agonist ivuxolimab. The source is an adult with an advanced solid tumor such as melanoma, head and neck, liver or kidney cancer.

This clone was seen a single time. This chain links TRBV4-2 with TRBJ1-4; weak D call: TRBD1 (5 bases). Germline lookup yields CDR1 LGHNA and CDR2 YNFKEQ. This CDR3 is built from 17 residues. The V end lost 5 bases, the J end lost 2 bases, and 18 bases lay between the germline ends. The CDR3 is CASSARAGQVTNEKLFF. DNA for the CDR3: TGTGCCAGCAGCGCTCGGGCGGGGCAGGTTACTAATGAAAAACTGTTTTTT.

This sequence joins TRBV27 and TRBJ2-7; weak D call: TRBD2 (6 bases). The germline V gene has CDR1 MNHEY and CDR2 SMNVEV (reference sequence). Trimming removed 5 bases at V and 3 bases at J, with 11 bases between. CDR3 size: 13 residues. CDR3 residues: CASSRGAGYEQYF. CDR3 coding DNA: TGTGCCAGCAGTCGCGGGGCAGGCTACGAGCAGTACTTC.

This rearrangement joins TRBV2 to TRBJ2-6, with D perhaps matching TRBD1 or TRBD2 (5 bases each). The CDR3 runs 19 residues. Per germline, CDR1 SNHLY and CDR2 FYNNEI. Trimming pared 2 bases from V and 0 bases from J, leaving 17 bases between. Here the CDR3 reads CASSEHFGTASSGANVLTF. The CDR3 DNA sequence: TGTGCCAGCAGTGAACACTTCGGGACGGCGAGCTCTGGGGCCAACGTCCTGACTTTC.

The chain recombines TRBV19 with TRBJ2-7, with 9 bases matching TRBD1. The V segment lost 6 bases and the J segment 5 bases; nucleotides outside the gene matches: 8. This CDR3 is built from 14 residues. The germline V gene has CDR1 LNHDA and CDR2 SQIVND (reference sequence). The CDR3 is CASSTGTGTHEQYF. The CDR3 DNA reads TGTGCCAGTAGCACCGGGACAGGGACCCACGAGCAGTACTTC.

The chain employs TRBV11-1 and TRBJ2-1, with 7 bases lining up with TRBD2. The CDR3 has 15 amino acids. CDR1 is SGHAT, CDR2 FQDESV, per germline (reference sequence). The trim removed 0 bases at V and 1 base at J, leaving 0 bases unmatched. The CDR3 here is CASSLAGRSYNEQFF. The CDR3 DNA is TGTGCCAGCAGCTTAGCCGGGAGGTCCTACAATGAGCAGTTCTTC.